This TCR beta chain derives from a study of blood T cells in healthy people across ages. With a J-beta primer mix and a sample-barcoded 5' primer, a second PCR ran about 7 to 12 cycles. Sequencing yielded, for each sample, at least 3 million paired-end reads carrying CDR3. TCRdb fed the 5' RACE reads into MiXCR, producing one record per CDR3 protein. The table records approximately 800,000 distinct CDR3 sequences, roughly 26% of them present only once. J lost 1 base, V lost 10 bases, and 7 bases had no gene match. The germline V gene has CDR1 MDHEN and CDR2 SYDVKM. The CDR3 spans 13 residues. Another study also made use of these data, one on T cells of mothers and their children. That study adds: Related and unrelated pairs show similar thymic shaping of TCR recombination output.

The rearrangement joins TRBV28 to TRBJ2-7; 7 nucleotides match TRBD1. Material for sequencing was blood. This TCR was sampled from a boy under 18 in good health. The CDR3 DNA sequence: TGTGCCATCGAGACAGGGAAGTCCTACGAGCAGTACTTC. This encodes CAIETGKSYEQYF.